The 10 T cell receptor beta chains listed next were all sequenced from one sample in a study of identifying expanded T cells in peripheral blood. The assay was immunoSEQ multiplex PCR, and TCRdb's table has in-frame clones only and misses some. The table records 70,000 to 95,000 clones, around 90% of them present only once. The sample comprised blood. These receptor sequences come from a person between 18 and 69 years old in good health.

The rearrangement links TRBV4-1 to TRBJ1-6; no firm D call. Germline CDR1 is MGHRA and CDR2 is YSYEKL. V was shortened by 3 bases and J by 11 bases, with 17 bases between the two germline ends. This CDR3 has 15 amino acids. The CDR3 sequence: CASSQSIQRPTPLHF. CDR3 in DNA: TGCGCCAGCAGCCAGAGCATCCAACGCCCCACACCCCTCCACTTT.

The chain couples TRBV7-2 to TRBJ2-5; D is unclear. Trimming removed 2 bases from V and 7 bases from J, with 8 bases in between. CDR1 is SGHTA, CDR2 FQGNSA, per germline. The CDR3 contains 12 residues. The CDR3 nucleotides are TGTGCCAGCAGCTTAATAGTAGGGACCCAGTACTTC. It is translated as CASSLIVGTQYF.

The gene calls are TRBV5-1 and TRBJ1-1; D is unresolved. CDR1 and CDR2 (germline): SGHRS, YFSETQ. V shed 4 bases and J shed 8 bases, with 15 bases lying between them. The CDR3 has 13 amino acids. The CDR3 is CASSAQALGEAFF. The CDR3 DNA follows: TGCGCCAGCAGCGCTCAGGCCCTCGGGGAAGCTTTCTTT.

The chain is built from TRBV7-2 and TRBJ1-4; TRBD1 aligns across 8 bases. CDR1 is SGHTA and CDR2 is FQGNSA in the germline V gene. This CDR3 contains 16 residues. J gave up 4 bases and V 4 bases, and 8 bases lay outside the gene matches. CDR3 bases: TGTGCCAGCAGCTCATCACAGGGGGTGGATAATGAAAAACTGTTTTTT. Protein sequence: CASSSSQGVDNEKLFF. The full variable domain, with the rest looked up from reference TRBV7-2 and TRBJ1-4, is GAGVSQSPSNKVTEKGKDVELRCDPISGHTALYWYRQSLGQGLEFLIYFQGNSAPDKSGLPSDRFSAERTGGSVSTLTIQRTQQEDSAVYLCASSSSQGVDNEKLFFGSGTQLSVL.

The CDR3 DNA sequence: TGTGCCTGGAGTGTCAGCACCCCGGGAAACACCATATATTTT. Translation: CAWSVSTPGNTIYF. This chain joins TRBV30 and TRBJ1-3; D unresolved. With 0 bases removed from V and 4 bases from J, the gap between germline ends came to 10 bases. The CDR3 loop spans 14 amino acids. CDR1 GTSNPN and CDR2 SVGIG come from the germline V gene (reference sequence).

This clone was seen once. The rearrangement links TRBV30 to TRBJ1-5; the D gene is possibly TRBD1 (6 bases). The CDR3 has 14 residues. Germline loops: CDR1 GTSNPN, CDR2 SVGIG (reference sequence). V was pared by 2 bases and J by 6 bases, with 14 bases between. CDR3: CAWSISGVSQPQHF. Written as DNA, the CDR3 is TGTGCCTGGAGTATCTCAGGGGTGTCTCAGCCCCAGCATTTT.

The rearrangement links TRBV5-1 to TRBJ1-2; D unclear. Germline CDR1 and CDR2: SGHRS and YFSETQ. Trimming took off 0 bases at V and 5 bases at J, with 8 bases between the two ends. The CDR3 loop spans 13 amino acids. The CDR3 sequence: CASSLAVGYGYTF. The CDR3 DNA is TGCGCCAGCAGCTTGGCCGTCGGTTATGGCTACACCTTC.

The CDR3 sequence is CASSHSTLAGGDTQYF. The CDR3 DNA is TGCGCCAGCAGCCACTCCACACTAGCGGGGGGGGATACGCAGTATTTT. The rearrangement uses TRBV5-1 and TRBJ2-3, with TRBD2 matching 13 bases. This CDR3 has 16 amino acids. The germline V gene encodes CDR1 SGHRS and CDR2 YFSETQ. The junction had 8 bases not matched to a gene; V was cut back by 4 bases and J by 6 bases.

The chain couples TRBV30 to TRBJ2-7, with 9 bases fitting TRBD1. The germline V gene encodes CDR1 GTSNPN and CDR2 SVGIG (reference sequence). The CDR3 spans 14 residues. Trimming cost V 5 bases and J 3 bases; bases outside gene matches: 8. CDR3 in amino acids: CAWQAGTGLYEQYF. The CDR3 DNA sequence: TGTGCCTGGCAAGCCGGGACAGGGCTCTACGAGCAGTACTTC.

V and J are TRBV7-9 and TRBJ2-1; D remains ambiguous. The V end was cut by 6 bases, the J end by 0 bases, with 18 bases between. CDR1 and CDR2 (germline): SEHNR, FQNEAQ (reference sequence). This CDR3 is built from 17 residues. CDR3 sequence (DNA): TGTGCCAGCAGGGGCGGCAGCCGAAAGAGCTCCTACAATGAGCAGTTCTTC. Residues: CASRGGSRKSSYNEQFF. The entire variable domain, with the rest obtained from reference TRBV7-9 and TRBJ2-1, is as follows: DTGVSQNPRHKITKRGQNVTFRCDPISEHNRLYWYRQTLGQGPEFLTYFQNEAQLEKSRLLSDRFSAERPKGSFSTLEIQRTEQGDSAMYLCASRGGSRKSSYNEQFFGPGTRLTVL.